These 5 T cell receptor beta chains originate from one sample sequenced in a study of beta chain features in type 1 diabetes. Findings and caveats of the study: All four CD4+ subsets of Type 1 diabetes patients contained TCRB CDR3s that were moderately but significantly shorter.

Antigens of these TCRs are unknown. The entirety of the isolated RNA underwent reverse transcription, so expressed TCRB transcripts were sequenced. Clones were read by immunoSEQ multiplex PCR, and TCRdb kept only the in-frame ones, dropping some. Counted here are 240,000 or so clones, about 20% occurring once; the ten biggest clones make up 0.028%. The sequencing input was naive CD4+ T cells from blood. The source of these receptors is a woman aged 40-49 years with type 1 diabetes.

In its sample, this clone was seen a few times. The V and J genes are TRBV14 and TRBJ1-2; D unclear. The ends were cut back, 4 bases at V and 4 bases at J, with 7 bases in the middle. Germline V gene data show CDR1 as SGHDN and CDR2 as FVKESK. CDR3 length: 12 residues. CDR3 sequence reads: CASSPGSYGYTF. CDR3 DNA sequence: TGTGCCAGCAGCCCAGGAAGCTATGGCTACACCTTC.

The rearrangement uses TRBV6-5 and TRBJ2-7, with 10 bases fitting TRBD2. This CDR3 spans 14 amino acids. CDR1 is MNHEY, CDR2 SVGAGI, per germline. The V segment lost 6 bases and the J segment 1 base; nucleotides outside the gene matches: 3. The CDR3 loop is CASRRTSGSYEQYF. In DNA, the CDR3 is TGTGCCAGCAGGCGGACTAGCGGTTCCTACGAGCAGTACTTC.

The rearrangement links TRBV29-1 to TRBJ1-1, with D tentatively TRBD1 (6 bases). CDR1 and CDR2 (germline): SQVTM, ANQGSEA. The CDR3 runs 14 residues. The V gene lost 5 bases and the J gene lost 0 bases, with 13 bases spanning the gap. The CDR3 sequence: CSVQGRLMNTEAFF. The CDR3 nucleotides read TGCAGCGTTCAGGGGCGACTAATGAACACTGAAGCTTTCTTT.

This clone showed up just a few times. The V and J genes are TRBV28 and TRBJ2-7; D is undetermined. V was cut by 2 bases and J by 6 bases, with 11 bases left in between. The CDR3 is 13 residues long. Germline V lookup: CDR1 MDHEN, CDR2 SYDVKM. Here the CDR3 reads CASSLDDPGEQYF. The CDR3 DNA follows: TGTGCCAGCAGTTTAGATGATCCGGGCGAGCAGTACTTC.

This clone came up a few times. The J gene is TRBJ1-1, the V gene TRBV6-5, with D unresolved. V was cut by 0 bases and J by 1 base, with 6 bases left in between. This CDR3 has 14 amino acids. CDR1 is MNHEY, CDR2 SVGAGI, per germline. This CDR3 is CASSYSRSNTEAFF. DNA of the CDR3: TGTGCCAGCAGTTACTCGAGATCGAACACTGAAGCTTTCTTT.